The 30 T cell receptor beta chains reported below all come from one sample, sequenced in a study of T cells after somatic rescue of genetic block. Assay used: immunoSEQ multiplex PCR; TCRdb lists only in-frame clones, some missing. The table shows 10,000 to 15,000 clones, with around 72% occurring only once. Sequencing input: peripheral blood mononuclear cells (PBMCs). Source of these receptors: a boy between 5 and 17 years old.

This chain links TRBV18 with TRBJ2-7; D uncertain. The CDR3 covers 14 residues. In germline, CDR1 is KGHSH, CDR2 LQKENI. V was cut by 3 bases and J by 7 bases, with 16 bases left in between. The CDR3 DNA is TGTGCCAGCTCACCCCTCGCCAGCAACTATGAGCAGTACTTC. Residues: CASSPLASNYEQYF.

This chain uses TRBV7-3 with TRBJ1-5, with 12 bases matching TRBD1. Trimming took 3 bases from V and 0 from J; bases not matched to a gene: 12. Germline CDR1 is SGHTA and CDR2 is FQGTGA. The CDR3 totals 20 residues. This CDR3 reads CASSLGQGATKFYSNQPQHF. For the CDR3, the DNA is TGTGCCAGCAGCTTGGGACAGGGGGCTACCAAGTTCTATAGCAATCAGCCCCAGCATTTT. Looking up the rest from reference TRBV7-3 and TRBJ1-5 gives the full variable domain: GAGVSQTPSNKVTEKGKYVELRCDPISGHTALYWYRQSLGQGPEFLIYFQGTGAADDSGLPNDRFFAVRPEGSVSTLKIQRTERGDSAVYLCASSLGQGATKFYSNQPQHFGDGTRLSIL.

V and J are TRBV5-1 and TRBJ1-6; D is uncertain. Per the germline V gene, CDR1 is SGHRS and CDR2 is YFSETQ. V lost 3 bases, J lost 10 bases, and 14 bases lay in between. CDR3 length: 14 amino acids. In DNA form, the CDR3 reads TGCGCCAGCAGCTCGGCCGACACATACTCACCCCTCCACTTT. Translation: CASSSADTYSPLHF.

The chain combines TRBV19 with TRBJ2-7, with 7 positions matching TRBD1. V lost 3 bases and J lost 5; bases outside the gene matches: 4. This CDR3 has 13 amino acids. From germline, CDR1 is LNHDA and CDR2 SQIVND (reference sequence). CDR3 residues: CASSIRGGHEQYF. CDR3 coding DNA: TGTGCCAGTAGTATCCGAGGGGGCCACGAGCAGTACTTC.

The chain uses TRBV28 and TRBJ1-4, with TRBD1 as a possible D gene (5 bases). Trimming removed 6 bases from V and 3 bases from J, with 11 bases in between. Germline V gives CDR1 MDHEN, CDR2 SYDVKM. This CDR3 contains 14 residues. CDR3 region: CASREWGPNEKLFF. DNA for the CDR3: TGTGCCAGCAGGGAGTGGGGCCCTAATGAAAAACTGTTTTTT.

The DNA of the CDR3 is TGTGCCAGCAGTGACAGGAACCGGGAGACCCAGTACTTC. It encodes CASSDRNRETQYF. The chain has TRBV6-6 and TRBJ2-5; D is possibly TRBD1 (6 bases). Germline lookup yields CDR1 MNHNY and CDR2 SVGAGI (reference sequence). This CDR3 has 13 amino acids. Trimming cost V 5 bases and J 5 bases, with 12 bases left between them.

The genes are TRBV30 and TRBJ2-1; tentatively, D is TRBD2 (5 bases). V was clipped by 5 bases and J by 4 bases, with 21 bases between them. CDR1 and CDR2 (germline): GTSNPN, SVGIG (reference sequence). There are 16 residues in the CDR3. The CDR3, as DNA: TGTGCCTGGGGTTCCGAGCGGTCTACGAGATACAATGAGCAGTTCTTC. Protein sequence: CAWGSERSTRYNEQFF.

The V and J genes are TRBV9 and TRBJ2-1; 11 positions agree with TRBD2. After removal of 2 bases from V and 2 bases from J, the junction contained 3 bases not matched to a gene. The CDR3 runs 16 residues. Germline-derived CDR1 and CDR2 are SGDLS and YYNGEE. CDR3 DNA sequence: TGTGCCAGCAGCGTCCTTAGCGGGAGGGCCTACAATGAGCAGTTCTTC. It specifies CASSVLSGRAYNEQFF. The full variable domain, completed using reference TRBV9 and TRBJ2-1, is DSGVTQTPKHLITATGQRVTLRCSPRSGDLSVYWYQQSLDQGLQFLIQYYNGEERAKGNILERFSAQQFPDLHSELNLSSLELGDSALYFCASSVLSGRAYNEQFFGPGTRLTVL.

This clone is a singleton in its sample. This sequence joins TRBV5-1 and TRBJ1-1; no firm D call. This CDR3 contains 14 residues. CDR1 and CDR2 from the germline V gene are SGHRS and YFSETQ. Trimming took off 5 bases at V and 1 base at J, with 12 bases between the two ends. The CDR3 DNA reads TGCGCCAGCAGTGAGAGGGAGGGGAACACTGAAGCTTTCTTT. Its protein product is CASSEREGNTEAFF.

This clone appeared a single time. V gene TRBV28 combines with J gene TRBJ2-2; D is perhaps TRBD2 (6 bases). Germline assignment: CDR1 MDHEN and CDR2 SYDVKM. Trimming removed 2 bases at V and 3 bases at J, with 10 bases between. CDR3 size: 15 residues. This CDR3 is CASSLQSGDTGELFF. The CDR3 DNA follows: TGTGCCAGCAGTTTACAATCGGGGGACACCGGGGAGCTGTTTTTT.

Sample share makes this clone medium-sized. This sequence joins TRBV5-6 and TRBJ2-7; D call uncertain. Trimming removed 0 bases at V and 4 bases at J, with 11 bases between. Germline CDR1 SGHDT, CDR2 YYEEEE. The CDR3 totals 14 residues. The CDR3 spells CASSLALHSYEQYF. The DNA for the CDR3 is TGTGCCAGCAGCTTGGCCCTCCATTCATACGAGCAGTACTTC. Looking up the rest from reference TRBV5-6 and TRBJ2-7 gives the full variable domain: DAGVTQSPTHLIKTRGQQVTLRCSPKSGHDTVSWYQQALGQGPQFIFQYYEEEERQRGNFPDRFSGHQFPNYSSELNVNALLLGDSALYLCASSLALHSYEQYFGPGTRLTVT.

V and J are TRBV5-4 and TRBJ1-2; D uncertain. This CDR3 region has 13 residues. With 0 bases removed from V and 3 bases from J, the gap between germline ends came to 6 bases. Germline V gives CDR1 SGHNT, CDR2 YYREEE (reference sequence). DNA for the CDR3: TGTGCCAGCAGCTTGGCGGGCTACTATGGCTACACCTTC. Translating gives CASSLAGYYGYTF.

This clone came up once. The rearrangement uses TRBV28 and TRBJ1-6; no firm D call. V gave up 3 bases and J gave up 5 bases, with 8 bases separating them. CDR3 length: 14 amino acids. Germline CDR1 MDHEN, CDR2 SYDVKM. The CDR3 protein is CASSFGYNNSPLHF. The CDR3 bases are TGTGCCAGCAGTTTCGGGTACAATAATTCACCCCTCCACTTT.

This clone was seen more than once but under ten times. The CDR3 spells CASSPTLSGQGYGYTF. In DNA, the CDR3 is TGTGCCAGCTCACCAACATTATCGGGACAGGGCTATGGCTACACCTTC. The chain couples TRBV18 to TRBJ1-2; 9 bases line up with TRBD1. CDR3 length equals 16 residues. V gave up 2 bases and J gave up 4 bases; unmatched junction bases: 8. Per the germline V gene, CDR1 is KGHSH and CDR2 is LQKENI.

V usage is TRBV11-1 and J usage is TRBJ1-1; tentatively, D is TRBD1 (5 bases). This CDR3 is 14 amino acids long. Germline loops: CDR1 SGHAT, CDR2 FQDESV (reference sequence). V dropped 0 bases and J dropped 4 bases, with 9 bases sitting between them. In nucleotides, the CDR3 is TGTGCCAGCAGCTTAGCGGCAGGGTCCACTGAAGCTTTCTTT. This translates into CASSLAAGSTEAFF. Drawing the rest from reference TRBV11-1 and TRBJ1-1, the complete variable domain is EAEVAQSPRYKITEKSQAVAFWCDPISGHATLYWYRQILGQGPELLVQFQDESVVDDSQLPKDRFSAERLKGVDSTLKIQPAELGDSAMYLCASSLAAGSTEAFFGQGTRLTVV.

The gene calls are TRBV10-3 and TRBJ1-2; weak D call: TRBD1 (6 bases). Trimming stripped 4 bases from V and 6 bases from J, with 9 bases between. The CDR3 loop spans 12 amino acids. Per the germline V gene, CDR1 is ENHRY and CDR2 is SYGVKD. The CDR3 here is CAISGGADGYTF. CDR3 nucleotide sequence: TGTGCCATCAGTGGGGGGGCTGATGGCTACACCTTC.

This chain connects TRBV6-1 to TRBJ2-1; D may be TRBD1 or TRBD2 (5 bases each). There are 14 residues in the CDR3. In germline, CDR1 is MNHNS, CDR2 SASEGT. Trimming shortened V by 8 bases and J by 7 bases, and 18 bases separated the two germline ends. The CDR3 DNA is TGTGCCAGCGGATGGGACGAAATCTTTAATGAGCAGTTCTTC. Its protein product is CASGWDEIFNEQFF.

The V and J genes are TRBV27 and TRBJ2-1; D is unclear. This CDR3 is 13 amino acids long. Germline V lookup: CDR1 MNHEY, CDR2 SMNVEV (reference sequence). The V gene lost 4 bases and the J gene lost 0 bases, with 4 bases spanning the gap. In DNA, the CDR3 is TGTGCCAGCAGTTCAGGCTCCTACAATGAGCAGTTCTTC. Translation gives CASSSGSYNEQFF.

This rearrangement joins TRBV6-5 to TRBJ2-7; 8 positions match TRBD2. The CDR3 spans 15 residues. V dropped 6 bases and J dropped 2; count of bases not matched to a gene: 9. Germline assignment: CDR1 MNHEY and CDR2 SVGAGI. CDR3 coding DNA: TGTGCCAGCAGCCTACTGGCGGGAGGCACCTACGAGCAGTACTTC. This sequence encodes CASSLLAGGTYEQYF.

This chain joins TRBV11-1 and TRBJ2-7; no definite D call. The germline V and J ends were trimmed by 6 bases and 1 base, with 7 bases remaining between them. Germline V gives CDR1 SGHAT, CDR2 FQDESV (reference sequence). The CDR3 loop spans 12 amino acids. The CDR3 loop is CASRGTSYEQYF. The CDR3 DNA reads as TGTGCCAGCAGAGGCACTTCCTACGAGCAGTACTTC.

The chain employs TRBV25-1 and TRBJ2-5, with 8 nucleotides matching TRBD1. The CDR3 is 14 residues long. The germline V gene has CDR1 MGHDK and CDR2 SYGVNS. With V trimmed by 6 bases and J by 5 bases, 8 bases remained unmatched. CDR3 in DNA: TGTGCCAGCAGGTTGACAGGGGCCGGGGAGACCCAGTACTTC. The encoded protein is CASRLTGAGETQYF.

This clone was found a few times. The V call is TRBV11-1, the J call TRBJ1-2; 7 nucleotides line up with TRBD1. J gave up 3 bases and V 5 bases, and 3 bases lay outside the gene matches. The CDR3 runs 13 residues. From germline, CDR1 is SGHAT and CDR2 FQDESV (reference sequence). CDR3 amino acids: CASSPQGYYGYTF. The CDR3 DNA is TGTGCCAGCAGCCCACAGGGGTACTATGGCTACACCTTC.

The chain joins TRBV6-1 to TRBJ2-7; TRBD1 matches 9 bases. The germline CDR1 and CDR2 sequences are MNHNS and SASEGT. V was clipped by 2 bases and J by 3 bases; unmatched bases: 5. The CDR3 has 15 amino acids. The CDR3: CASSEPGQGSYEQYF. DNA for the CDR3: TGTGCCAGCAGTGAACCGGGACAGGGTAGCTACGAGCAGTACTTC.

The chain combines TRBV11-1 with TRBJ2-7; D perhaps matches TRBD2 (6 bases). CDR3 length equals 15 residues. CDR1 SGHAT and CDR2 FQDESV come from the germline V gene (reference sequence). V shed 5 bases and J shed 2 bases, with 16 bases lying between them. The CDR3 loop reads CASSPPGTGPYEQYF. The CDR3 nucleotides are TGTGCCAGCAGCCCGCCCGGGACTGGTCCCTACGAGCAGTACTTC.

CDR3 in DNA: TGTGCCAGCAGCTTAGCGCCGGGTAGCGGGAGTGGCCACGAGCAGTACTTC. Protein product: CASSLAPGSGSGHEQYF. This chain uses TRBV7-9 with TRBJ2-7; 9 bases agree with TRBD2. Per germline, CDR1 SEHNR and CDR2 FQNEAQ (reference sequence). CDR3 length: 17 residues. V lost 0 bases, J lost 5 bases, and 11 bases stayed unmatched. The whole variable domain, remainder taken from reference TRBV7-9 and TRBJ2-7, is DTGVSQNPRHKITKRGQNVTFRCDPISEHNRLYWYRQTLGQGPEFLTYFQNEAQLEKSRLLSDRFSAERPKGSFSTLEIQRTEQGDSAMYLCASSLAPGSGSGHEQYFGPGTRLTVT.

The chain uses TRBV30 and TRBJ1-1; tentative D call: TRBD1 (6 bases). The length of the CDR3 is 15 residues. Germline V gives CDR1 GTSNPN, CDR2 SVGIG (reference sequence). V lost 5 bases to trimming and J lost 3 bases, with 19 bases between them. The CDR3 region has the DNA TGTGCCTGGGAGGAGGGGCGGGGGCAAGACACTGAAGCTTTCTTT. This sequence encodes CAWEEGRGQDTEAFF.

The chain links TRBV18 to TRBJ2-1; the match to TRBD2 covers 12 bases. The CDR3 runs to 17 residues. The ends lost 3 bases at V and 0 bases at J; junction bases unmatched: 3. Germline V gives CDR1 KGHSH, CDR2 LQKENI. The CDR3 DNA reads as TGTGCCAGCTCACCCCTGGGACTAGCGGGCTCCTACAATGAGCAGTTCTTC. Residues: CASSPLGLAGSYNEQFF.

V is TRBV10-3 and J is TRBJ1-6; 10 bases map to TRBD1. The V gene end was trimmed by 6 bases and the J gene end by 7 bases; junction bases not matched to a gene: 3. CDR3 length: 14 residues. The germline V gene encodes CDR1 ENHRY and CDR2 SYGVKD. This CDR3 is CAISLDRGNSPLHF. CDR3 nucleotides: TGTGCCATCAGCTTGGACAGGGGGAATTCACCCCTCCACTTT.

The chain employs TRBV19 and TRBJ2-7; 8 bases are shared with TRBD1. In germline, CDR1 is LNHDA, CDR2 SQIVND (reference sequence). V was pared by 8 bases and J by 4 bases, with 7 bases of the junction left unmatched. The CDR3 totals 13 residues. The CDR3 region has the DNA TGTGCCAGTTCAATGGACAGGGTATACGAGCAGTACTTC. Translated, it gives CASSMDRVYEQYF.

This chain uses TRBV30 with TRBJ1-5; D may be TRBD1 (6 bases). The V end was cut by 2 bases, the J end by 3 bases, with 14 bases between. Germline CDR1 reads GTSNPN; CDR2 reads SVGIG (reference sequence). The CDR3 spans 15 residues. As DNA, the CDR3 is TGTGCCTGGAGTAAGGGGACACATTCCAATCAGCCCCAGCATTTT. It specifies CAWSKGTHSNQPQHF.